Each of the 3 T cell receptor beta chains below was sequenced from the same sample in a study of T cells in Graves' hyperthyroidism and ophthalmopathy (dated by TCRdb to about 2019). Library preparation used multiplex PCR. The sequencer listed for this sample is Illumina HiSeq 2000. The TCR beta CDR3 regions were amplified from the RNA transcripts. For the first round of RT-PCR on the TCR CDR3, the HTBI primer set was used together with the Qiagen OneStep RT-PCR kit. TCRdb's own reprocessing of the public reads used fastp at Q25 and MiXCR and kept productive beta chains. Rows with one shared CDR3 protein collapse into an entry with the most common genes and DNA. Within this sample are approximately 400,000 distinct CDR3 sequences, with roughly 14% of them counted one time only. 14% of the sample comes from the top ten. Sequencing was performed on blood. All receptors come from a woman between 18 and 29 years old with Graves' hyperthyroidism.

Only a few counts were recorded for this clonotype. This sequence joins TRBV5-1 and TRBJ2-1; D might be TRBD2 (5 bases). Trimming shortened V by 0 bases and J by 2 bases, and 27 bases separated the two germline ends. CDR3 size: 21 residues. Germline CDR1 and CDR2: SGHRS and YFSETQ. Here the CDR3 reads CASSLENLGGGGGSPYNEQFF. Here the CDR3 DNA reads TGCGCCAGCAGCTTGGAGAATTTGGGCGGAGGCGGCGGTTCTCCCTACAATGAGCAGTTCTTC. Complete variable domain (other parts from reference TRBV5-1 and TRBJ2-1): KAGVTQTPRYLIKTRGQQVTLSCSPISGHRSVSWYQQTPGQGLQFLFEYFSETQRNKGNFPGRFSGRQFSNSRSEMNVSTLELGDSALYLCASSLENLGGGGGSPYNEQFFGPGTRLTVL.

Details on this clonotype: A read error may be the cause here, since a much bigger clone is one base away. This chain connects TRBV3-1 to TRBJ2-3; D ambiguous. The CDR3 length is 12 residues. Germline CDR1 reads LGHDT; CDR2 reads YNNKEL (reference sequence). The CDR3 is CASSNFGDAQYF. The DNA of the CDR3 is TGTGCCAGCAGCAATTTTGGAGATGCGCAGTATTTT.

The chain is built from TRBV20-1 and TRBJ2-7; 7 nucleotides line up with TRBD1. CDR3 length: 14 amino acids. Germline assignment: CDR1 DFQATT and CDR2 SNEGSKA (reference sequence). The ends lost 0 bases at V and 6 bases at J; junction bases unmatched: 8. CDR3 nucleotide sequence: TGCAGTGCTAGAGATTGGGCCAGGGGGAGCGAGCAGTACTTC. This translates into CSARDWARGSEQYF.